There are a few counts of the clone carrying this T cell receptor beta chain. This CDR3 is 16 amino acids long. The J segment lost 4 bases and the V segment lost 1 base, leaving 9 bases of the junction unmatched. Germline V gene data show CDR1 as DFQATT and CDR2 as SNEGSKA (reference sequence). The data belong to a study of T-cell reconstitution after alpha-beta-depleted transplantation in children. Unique molecular identifiers tagged the TCRbeta library. TCRdb reprocessed the PCR reads via MiXCR and lists one record per CDR3 protein. The sample holds around 380,000 distinct CDR3 sequences, about a tenth seen once.

The material sequenced was PBMCs from the stem cell graft donor, taken from the stem cell graft. The chain joins TRBV20-1 to TRBJ2-3, with TRBD1 matching 9 bases. The clonotype was recovered from a human donor who donated a stem cell graft to a child with acute myeloid leukemia. Here the CDR3 reads CSARVSGQGMPDTQYF. DNA for the CDR3: TGCAGTGCTAGAGTCTCGGGACAGGGAATGCCAGATACGCAGTATTTT.